This T cell receptor (beta chain) was recovered during a study of tumor-infiltrating lymphocytes in primary liver carcinoma. At the level of the study: Ages ranged from 30 to 69, with HCC or mixed HCC-cholangiocarcinoma. Tumors measured roughly 4.2 to 10 cm and were stage T1-T3 N0M0. The study's findings and limits: Tumor region pairs overlapped more than did tumor-adjacent and tumor-blood pairs. Blood's top-250-clone fraction was significantly lower than that of tumors (p = 0.039).

Priming with a constant-region primer yielded TCR beta cDNA from 400 to 550 ng total RNA. ARM-PCR was slightly modified, and three nested multiplex PCR rounds with it gave rise to the TCR beta libraries. Each of the first two PCR rounds ran about 9 cycles with TRBV1-TRBV30 forward and C-beta reverse primers. Via MiXCR, TCRdb re-called the multiplex PCR reads, giving one row per CDR3 protein. The sample has some 130,000 distinct CDR3 sequences, about two thirds seen once. CDR1 and CDR2 (germline): SGHDN, FVKESK. This CDR3 comprises 22 residues. Starting material for RNA and DNA co-extraction consisted of about 20-33 mg of unsorted bulk tissue. Details on this clonotype: Its antigen is unidentified. At one of its ends the junction is not consistent with the germline gene, which may arise from a read error.

The sample consisted of tumor-adjacent normal liver tissue. V is TRBV14 and J is TRBJ2-3; 11 nucleotides line up with TRBD2. This clonotype was sampled from a woman in her sixties or seventies with primary liver carcinoma and hepatitis B virus infection. The CDR3 DNA is TGTGCCAGCAGCCAAGGTCGGACAGGGTGGCTAGCGGGAGGTGGAGTGGCAGAAACGCAGTACTTT. Amino acid sequence: CASSQGRTGWLAGGGVAETQYF.